This T cell receptor (beta chain) derives from a study of T cell responses to AZD1222 COVID-19 vaccine. This clone was recorded only once. TCRdb keeps only in-frame clones here, not all; method: immunoSEQ multiplex PCR. The sample consists of about 140,000 clones, more than 85% of them appearing once. Trimming left V 3 bases short and J 3 bases short, with 10 bases between. Germline lookup yields CDR1 SGHKS and CDR2 YYEKEE (reference sequence). This CDR3 region has 14 residues. The TCR was taken from an adult who received the AZD1222 COVID-19 vaccine. Source: peripheral blood, taken 28 days after the second AZD1222 dose. The V and J genes are TRBV5-5 and TRBJ1-5, with D unclear. The CDR3 nucleotides read TGTGCCAGCAGCTCCCGAGGAGTCAATCAGCCCCAGCATTTT. This codes for CASSSRGVNQPQHF.